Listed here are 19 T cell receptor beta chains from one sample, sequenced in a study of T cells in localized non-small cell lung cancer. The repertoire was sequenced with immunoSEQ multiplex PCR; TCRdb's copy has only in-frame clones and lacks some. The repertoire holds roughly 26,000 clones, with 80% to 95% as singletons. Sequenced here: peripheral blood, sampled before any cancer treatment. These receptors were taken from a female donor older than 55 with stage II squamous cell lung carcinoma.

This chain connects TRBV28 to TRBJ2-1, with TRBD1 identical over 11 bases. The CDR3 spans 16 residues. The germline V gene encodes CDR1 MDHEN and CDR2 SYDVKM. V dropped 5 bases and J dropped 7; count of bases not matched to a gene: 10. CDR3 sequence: CASSGQGAPPINEQFF. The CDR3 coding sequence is TGTGCCAGCAGTGGACAGGGGGCCCCCCCGATTAATGAGCAGTTCTTC.

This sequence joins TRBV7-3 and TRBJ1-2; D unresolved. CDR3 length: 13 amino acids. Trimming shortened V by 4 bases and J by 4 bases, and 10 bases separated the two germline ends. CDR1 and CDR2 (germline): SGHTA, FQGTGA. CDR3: CASSSERVYGYTF. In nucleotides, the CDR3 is TGTGCCAGCAGCTCCGAACGGGTCTATGGCTACACCTTC.

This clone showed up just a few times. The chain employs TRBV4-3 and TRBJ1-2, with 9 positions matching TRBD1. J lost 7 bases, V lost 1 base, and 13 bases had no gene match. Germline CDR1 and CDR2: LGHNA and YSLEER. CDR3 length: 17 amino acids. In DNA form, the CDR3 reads TGCGCCAGCAGCCAAGGTGGCGGGGACAGGGCTTGGGGTGGCTACACCTTC. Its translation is CASSQGGGDRAWGGYTF.

DNA for the CDR3: TGTGCCAGCAGCTTGGAGGGGGGCCCAGATACGCAGTATTTT. Amino acid sequence: CASSLEGGPDTQYF. The chain joins TRBV5-8 to TRBJ2-3; either TRBD1 or TRBD2 may fit D (6 bases each). This CDR3 comprises 14 residues. The V gene lost 0 bases and the J gene lost 4 bases, with 9 bases spanning the gap. CDR1 and CDR2 (germline): SGHTS, YDEGEE.

CDR3 region: CASSDGGTGANVLTF. CDR3 in DNA: TGCGCCAGCAGTGATGGGGGGACTGGGGCCAACGTCCTGACTTTC. The V and J genes are TRBV10-1 and TRBJ2-6; maybe TRBD2 (6 bases). Germline values: CDR1 WNHNN, CDR2 SYGVQD (reference sequence). The CDR3 is 15 amino acids. V shed 3 bases and J shed 2 bases, with 8 bases lying between them.

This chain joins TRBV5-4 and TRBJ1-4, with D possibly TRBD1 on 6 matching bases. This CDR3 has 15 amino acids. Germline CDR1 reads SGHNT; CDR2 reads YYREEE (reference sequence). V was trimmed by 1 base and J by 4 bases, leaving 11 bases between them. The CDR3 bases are TGTGCCAGCAGCTTGTCTGGGACAAGTAATGAAAAACTGTTTTTT. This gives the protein CASSLSGTSNEKLFF. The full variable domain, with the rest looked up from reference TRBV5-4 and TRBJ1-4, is ETGVTQSPTHLIKTRGQQVTLRCSSQSGHNTVSWYQQALGQGPQFIFQYYREEENGRGNFPPRFSGLQFPNYSSELNVNALELDDSALYLCASSLSGTSNEKLFFGSGTQLSVL.

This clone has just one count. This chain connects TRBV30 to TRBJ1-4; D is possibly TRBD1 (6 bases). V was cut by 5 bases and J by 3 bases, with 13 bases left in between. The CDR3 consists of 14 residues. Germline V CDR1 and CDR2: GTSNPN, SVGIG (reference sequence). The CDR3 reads CAWGQGLSNEKLFF. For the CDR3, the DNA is TGTGCCTGGGGGCAGGGGTTATCTAATGAAAAACTGTTTTTT. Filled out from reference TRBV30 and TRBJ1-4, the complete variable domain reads SQTIHQWPATLVQPVGSPLSLECTVEGTSNPNLYWYRQAAGRGLQLLFYSVGIGQISSEVPQNLSASRPQDRQFILSSKKLLLSDSGFYLCAWGQGLSNEKLFFGSGTQLSVL.

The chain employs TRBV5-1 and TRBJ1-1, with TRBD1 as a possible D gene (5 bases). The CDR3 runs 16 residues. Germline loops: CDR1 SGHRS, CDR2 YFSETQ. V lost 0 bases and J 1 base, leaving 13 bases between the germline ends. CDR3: CASSLGTKGPNTEAFF. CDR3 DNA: TGCGCCAGCAGCTTGGGCACGAAGGGACCGAACACTGAAGCTTTCTTT.

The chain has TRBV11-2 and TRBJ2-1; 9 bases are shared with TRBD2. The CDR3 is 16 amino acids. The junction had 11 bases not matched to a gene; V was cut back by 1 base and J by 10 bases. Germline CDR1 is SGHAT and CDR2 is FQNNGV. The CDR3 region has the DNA TGTGCCAGCAGCTTAGGATCGGCTAGCGGGGCGGTAGAGCAGTTCTTC. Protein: CASSLGSASGAVEQFF. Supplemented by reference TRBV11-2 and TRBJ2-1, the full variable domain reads EAGVAQSPRYKIIEKRQSVAFWCNPISGHATLYWYQQILGQGPKLLIQFQNNGVVDDSQLPKDRFSAERLKGVDSTLKIQPAKLEDSAVYLCASSLGSASGAVEQFFGPGTRLTVL.

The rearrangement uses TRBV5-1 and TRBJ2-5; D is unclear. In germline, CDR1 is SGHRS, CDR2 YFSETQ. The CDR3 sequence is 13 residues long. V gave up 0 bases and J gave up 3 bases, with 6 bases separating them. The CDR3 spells CASSLGPEETQYF. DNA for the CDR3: TGCGCCAGCAGCTTGGGGCCAGAAGAGACCCAGTACTTC.

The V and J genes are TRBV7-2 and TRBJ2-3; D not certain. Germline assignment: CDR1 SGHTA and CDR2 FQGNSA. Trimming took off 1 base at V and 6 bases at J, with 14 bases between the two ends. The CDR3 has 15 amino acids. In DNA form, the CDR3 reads TGTGCCAGCAGCTTAGGAGCTCCCCCCTGGGATACGCAGTATTTT. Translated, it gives CASSLGAPPWDTQYF.

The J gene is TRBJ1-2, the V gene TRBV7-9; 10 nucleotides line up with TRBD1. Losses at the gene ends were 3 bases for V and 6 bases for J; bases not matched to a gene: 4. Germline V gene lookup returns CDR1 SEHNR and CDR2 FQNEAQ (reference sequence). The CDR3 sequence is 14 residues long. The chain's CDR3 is CASSFGQGGNGYTF. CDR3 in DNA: TGTGCCAGCAGCTTTGGACAGGGGGGAAATGGCTACACCTTC. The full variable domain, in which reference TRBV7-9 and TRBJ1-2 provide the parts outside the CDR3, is DTGVSQNPRHKITKRGQNVTFRCDPISEHNRLYWYRQTLGQGPEFLTYFQNEAQLEKSRLLSDRFSAERPKGSFSTLEIQRTEQGDSAMYLCASSFGQGGNGYTFGSGTRLTVV.

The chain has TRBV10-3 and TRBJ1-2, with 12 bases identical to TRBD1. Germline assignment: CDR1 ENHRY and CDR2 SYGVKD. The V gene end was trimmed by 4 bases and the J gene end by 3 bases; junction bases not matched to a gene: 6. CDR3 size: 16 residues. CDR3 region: CAISGDRGLKDYGYTF. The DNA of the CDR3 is TGTGCCATCAGTGGGGACAGGGGGCTAAAGGACTATGGCTACACCTTC.

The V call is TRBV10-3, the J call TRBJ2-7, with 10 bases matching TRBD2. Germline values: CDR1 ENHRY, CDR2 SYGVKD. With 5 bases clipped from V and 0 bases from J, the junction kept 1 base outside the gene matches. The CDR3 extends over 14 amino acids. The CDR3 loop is CAISPSGSSYEQYF. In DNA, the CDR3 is TGTGCCATCAGTCCTAGCGGGAGCTCCTACGAGCAGTACTTC.

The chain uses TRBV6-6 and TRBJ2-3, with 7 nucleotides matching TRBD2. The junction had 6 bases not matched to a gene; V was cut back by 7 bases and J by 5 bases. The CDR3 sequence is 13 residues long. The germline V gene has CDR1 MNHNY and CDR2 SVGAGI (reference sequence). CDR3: CASIQAGLDTQYF. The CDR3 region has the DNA TGTGCCAGCATCCAAGCGGGGCTAGATACGCAGTATTTT.

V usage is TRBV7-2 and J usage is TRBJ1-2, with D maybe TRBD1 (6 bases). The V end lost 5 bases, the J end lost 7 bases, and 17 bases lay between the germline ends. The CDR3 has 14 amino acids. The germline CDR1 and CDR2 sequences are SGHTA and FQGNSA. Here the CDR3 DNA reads TGTGCCAGCAGCCCTCGGGACACCAGTGGTGGCTACACCTTC. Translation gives CASSPRDTSGGYTF.

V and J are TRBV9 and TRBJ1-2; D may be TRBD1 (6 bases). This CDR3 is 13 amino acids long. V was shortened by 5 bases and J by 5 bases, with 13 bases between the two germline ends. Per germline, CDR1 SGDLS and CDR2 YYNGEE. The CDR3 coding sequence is TGTGCCAGCAGTGAAGGGGGAACTTATGGCTACACCTTC. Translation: CASSEGGTYGYTF.

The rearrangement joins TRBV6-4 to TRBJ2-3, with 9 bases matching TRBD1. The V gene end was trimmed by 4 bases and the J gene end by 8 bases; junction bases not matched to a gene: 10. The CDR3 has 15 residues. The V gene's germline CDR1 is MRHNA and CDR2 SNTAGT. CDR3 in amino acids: CASSVGQGKICTQYF. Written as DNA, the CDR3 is TGTGCCAGCAGTGTAGGACAGGGGAAGATCTGTACGCAGTATTTT.

The CDR3 DNA reads TGTGCCAGCAGCTCATTAGCGGGTACTAGCTCCTACAATGAGCAGTTCTTC. Residues: CASSSLAGTSSYNEQFF. The chain carries TRBV7-9 and TRBJ2-1; TRBD2 matches at 7 bases. The CDR3 totals 17 residues. V was clipped by 4 bases and J by 0 bases; unmatched bases: 9. Germline V CDR1 and CDR2: SEHNR, FQNEAQ (reference sequence).